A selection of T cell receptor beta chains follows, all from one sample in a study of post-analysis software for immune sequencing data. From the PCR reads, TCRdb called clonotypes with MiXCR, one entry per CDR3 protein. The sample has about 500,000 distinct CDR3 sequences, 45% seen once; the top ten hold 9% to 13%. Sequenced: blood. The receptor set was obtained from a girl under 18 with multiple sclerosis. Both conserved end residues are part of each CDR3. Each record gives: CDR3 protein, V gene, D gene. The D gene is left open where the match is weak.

CDR3: CAISDPAGSLYEQYF; V: TRBV10-3; D: -
CDR3: CSARFTLDREQYF; V: TRBV20-1; D: -
CDR3: CASTPLSRTVDLQYF; V: TRBV5-1; D: -
CDR3: CSARDSSAGGSYEQYF; V: TRBV20-1; D: TRBD2
CDR3: CASSLAGQYNEQFF; V: TRBV5-1; D: TRBD2
CDR3: CASSLLRNNEQFF; V: TRBV12-3/TRBV12-4; D: -
CDR3: CASSSQDSGATNEKLFF; V: TRBV11-2; D: -
CDR3: CSAKQGDTEAFF; V: TRBV20-1; D: -
CDR3: CASSLALAGPEQYF; V: TRBV28; D: TRBD2
CDR3: CASSLASGRFKTQYF; V: TRBV7-2; D: TRBD2
CDR3: CASSSRDRAHEQYF; V: TRBV12-3/TRBV12-4; D: TRBD1
CDR3: CASSSSLGQGGYEQYF; V: TRBV27; D: TRBD1
CDR3: CASSSHSTGPDGYTF; V: TRBV9; D: -
CDR3: CASSPQTSGETQYF; V: TRBV7-3; D: -
CDR3: CASSLTGLYYGYTF; V: TRBV10-2; D: TRBD1
CDR3: CASSDFSYNEQFF; V: TRBV25-1; D: -
CDR3: CAGRGGQSTDTQYF; V: TRBV12-3/TRBV12-4; D: TRBD1
CDR3: CSGIEGGSYNEQFF; V: TRBV20-1; D: -
CDR3: CSASWTASTGELFF; V: TRBV20-1; D: -
CDR3: CSARDLAISQNSGTSAYEQYF; V: TRBV20-1; D: TRBD2
CDR3: CSVENRGGTYEQYF; V: TRBV29-1; D: -
CDR3: CASKGNYNEQFF; V: TRBV28; D: -
CDR3: CASSLRVDQETQYF; V: TRBV5-1; D: -
CDR3: CASSRPGPRAQYF; V: TRBV28; D: -
CDR3: CASSLNRGEIRYEQYF; V: TRBV27; D: -
CDR3: CASSLLEETQYF; V: TRBV7-2; D: -
CDR3: CASSYPGTGQETQYF; V: TRBV6-5; D: TRBD1
CDR3: CSVPRYQPVNTGELFF; V: TRBV29-1; D: -
CDR3: CSASRPGGTTDTQYF; V: TRBV20-1; D: TRBD2
CDR3: CAISESGRETIGEQFF; V: TRBV10-3; D: -
CDR3: CASSFTLGGHEQYF; V: TRBV7-9; D: -
CDR3: CASRPERDNEQFF; V: TRBV28; D: -
CDR3: CSAIDRSNSLEQYF; V: TRBV20-1; D: -
CDR3: CATSREGGAASPLHF; V: TRBV15; D: -
CDR3: CASSLAEGYSYNEQFF; V: TRBV28; D: -
CDR3: CASSQDSGTTNYGYTF; V: TRBV4-1; D: -
CDR3: CASSFSWVEGYEQYF; V: TRBV7-2; D: -
CDR3: CAIGKGQVNYGYTF; V: TRBV10-3; D: TRBD1
CDR3: CASSLQGGVYGYTF; V: TRBV12-3/TRBV12-4; D: -
CDR3: CASSQGVGAGEDEQYF; V: TRBV4-2; D: TRBD2
CDR3: CASSKTRQETQYF; V: TRBV2; D: -
CDR3: CAGRDRVTGELFF; V: TRBV2; D: TRBD1
CDR3: CASSYTGNNEQFF; V: TRBV12-3/TRBV12-4; D: -
CDR3: CASSLEASGRTILNNEQFF; V: TRBV7-6; D: TRBD2
CDR3: CASSLAPLAGMNNEQFF; V: TRBV5-6; D: TRBD2
CDR3: CSAPWERYGYTF; V: TRBV20-1; D: -
CDR3: CASSALVPGHQSSYNSPLHF; V: TRBV7-9; D: -
CDR3: CASSESGWTDTQYF; V: TRBV10-2; D: -
CDR3: CSATAGEGLIEQFF; V: TRBV20-1; D: TRBD2
CDR3: CASSNLANPYNEQFF; V: TRBV11-2; D: -